The 4 T cell receptor beta chains presented below share a single source sample, sequenced in a study of Graves' ophthalmopathy and Graves' hyperthyroidism. RNA transcripts served as template for amplifying TCR beta CDR3 sequences. The authors performed first-round RT-PCR with HTBI primers and then a second-round multiplex PCR. MiXCR, applied by TCRdb to the multiplex PCR reads, yields one record per CDR3 protein. The sample comprises 300,000 to 500,000 distinct CDR3 sequences, 15% to 19% of which are singletons, and about 7% rests with the top ten. What was sequenced was peripheral blood. All receptors derive from a woman aged 18-29 years with stable Graves' hyperthyroidism.

This clonotype was counted at least ten times. The gene calls are TRBV19 and TRBJ2-2; D is unclear. The germline V gene has CDR1 LNHDA and CDR2 SQIVND (reference sequence). V lost 5 bases, J lost 1 base, and 5 bases lay in between. This CDR3 has 13 amino acids. The CDR3 loop reads CASSGQNTGELFF. The CDR3 DNA is TGTGCCAGTAGTGGCCAGAACACCGGGGAGCTGTTTTTT.

This clonotype was seen more than once but under ten times. A much bigger clone sits one base away, suggesting this may be a read error. The J gene is TRBJ1-1, the V gene TRBV29-1; 8 bases are shared with TRBD1. Germline assignment: CDR1 SQVTM and CDR2 ANQGSEA. The CDR3 runs to 12 residues. The CDR3 here is CSVRTGRTESFF. DNA for the CDR3: TGCAGCGTTCGGACAGGGCGAACTGAATCTTTCTTT.

V usage is TRBV5-1 and J usage is TRBJ1-3; D may be TRBD1 (5 bases). The V gene's germline CDR1 is SGHRS and CDR2 YFSETQ. Trimming stripped 4 bases from V and 3 bases from J, with 11 bases between. The CDR3 sequence is 14 residues long. CDR3 sequence (DNA): TGCGCCAGCAGCCCGACAGTTAATGGAAACACCATATATTTT. Amino acid sequence: CASSPTVNGNTIYF.

The genes are TRBV12-3 or TRBV12-4 and TRBJ1-5; D unclear. This CDR3 comprises 15 residues. V lost 5 bases and J 3 bases, leaving 14 bases between the germline ends. The CDR3: CASSPLPITNQPQHF. The DNA of the CDR3 is TGTGCCAGCAGTCCGCTCCCGATAACCAATCAGCCCCAGCATTTT.